This entry features one T cell receptor beta chain sequence. CDR3 length equals 13 residues. V was pared by 2 bases and J by 10 bases, with 15 bases between. Germline CDR1 is SQVTM and CDR2 is ANQGSEA. The data were obtained in a study of beta chain features in type 1 diabetes. What was sequenced were expressed TCRB transcripts, since all of the isolated RNA had been reverse transcribed. Profiled with immunoSEQ multiplex PCR; TCRdb holds only in-frame clones, not every one. The sample yields around 430,000 clones, roughly 31% seen once. The source of this sequence is a man in his late teens or twenties in good health. The chain employs TRBV29-1 and TRBJ2-1; D uncertain. The sequencing sample was made of naive CD4+ T cells from blood. CDR3 sequence: CSVESPAGPEQFF. DNA for the CDR3: TGCAGCGTTGAAAGCCCTGCCGGCCCAGAGCAGTTCTTC.